This is a list of T cell receptor beta chains from one sample in a study of regulatory T cells in long-lasting Graves disease. In TCRdb, the multiplex PCR reads were re-called with MiXCR into one record per CDR3 protein. In the table there are more than 300,000 distinct CDR3 sequences, 20% of which are singletons. Here the sequenced sample was peripheral blood mononuclear cells (PBMCs), taken when the disease was refractory, from a patient treated with antithyroid drugs. The receptor source for this set is a female donor with Graves disease. Both conserved end residues are part of each CDR3. The D gene is left open where the match is weak. Expanded clones get a size class; other rows say once, few or many, or leave the size out.

length: 14
V: TRBV19
size: NA
D: NA
J: TRBJ1-5
CDR3: CASREGGKVKPQHF
DNA: TGTGCCAGTAGAGAGGGGGGTAAAGTCAAACCCCAGCATTTT

length: 14
V: TRBV29-1
size: many
D: NA
J: TRBJ2-7
CDR3: CSGNPGPPGYEQYF
DNA: TGCAGCGGGAACCCGGGCCCTCCGGGGTACGAGCAGTACTTC

length: 15
V: TRBV19
size: few
D: NA
J: TRBJ2-2
CDR3: CASTLLGRGTGELFF
DNA: TGTGCCAGTACCCTTCTAGGTCGGGGCACCGGGGAGCTGTTTTTT

length: 15
V: TRBV18
size: few
D: NA
J: TRBJ2-5
CDR3: CASSPSWTVQETQYF
DNA: TGTGCCAGCTCACCAAGTTGGACCGTACAGGAGACCCAGTACTTC

length: 16
V: TRBV6-1
size: NA
D: NA
J: TRBJ1-6
CDR3: CASSRAGHSYNSPLHF
DNA: TGTGCCAGCAGTCGCGCGGGCCACTCCTATAATTCACCCCTCCACTTT

length: 17
V: TRBV6-5
size: many
D: TRBD2
J: TRBJ2-7
CDR3: CASSYSSTRTSAYEQYF
DNA: TGTGCCAGCAGTTACTCTAGTACCCGGACTAGCGCTTACGAGCAGTACTTC

length: 11
V: TRBV2
size: NA
D: NA
J: TRBJ2-7
CDR3: CASTFGSEQYF
DNA: TGTGCCAGCACCTTTGGTTCCGAGCAGTACTTC

length: 15
V: TRBV11-2
size: many
D: NA
J: TRBJ1-2
CDR3: CASSLNTAGNYGYTF
DNA: TGTGCCAGCAGCTTAAACACCGCAGGAAACTATGGCTACACCTTC

length: 19
V: TRBV6-2/TRBV6-3
size: many
D: TRBD1
J: TRBJ2-7
CDR3: CASSSPDRGRIVLFYEQYF
DNA: TGTGCCAGCAGTTCCCCAGACAGGGGGCGGATCGTCCTCTTCTACGAGCAGTACTTC

length: 14
V: TRBV2
size: NA
D: NA
J: TRBJ2-1
CDR3: CASSEAPAVYEQFF
DNA: TGTGCCAGCAGTGAAGCACCCGCAGTCTATGAGCAGTTCTTC

length: 15
V: TRBV7-8
size: NA
D: NA
J: TRBJ2-1
CDR3: CASSPVGWADNEQFF
DNA: TGTGCCAGCAGCCCAGTGGGGTGGGCAGACAATGAGCAGTTCTTC

length: 14
V: TRBV5-1
size: many
D: NA
J: TRBJ2-7
CDR3: CASSFRWRIDEQYF
DNA: TGCGCCAGCAGCTTCAGGTGGAGGATAGACGAGCAGTACTTC

length: 14
V: TRBV6-1
size: NA
D: TRBD1
J: TRBJ1-1
CDR3: CAGSLQGANTEAFF
DNA: TGTGCCGGCAGTCTACAGGGGGCAAACACTGAAGCTTTCTTT